The 11 T cell receptor beta chains in this list originate from one sample, sequenced in a study of T cell responses to AZD1222 COVID-19 vaccine. Some clones are missing from TCRdb's copy, which holds only in-frame ones; the method was immunoSEQ multiplex PCR. This sample has over 45,000 clones, with 80% to 90% found just once. Material: peripheral blood, obtained on day 0 of AZD1222 vaccination. The receptors stem from an adult in good health.

The gene calls are TRBV10-2 and TRBJ2-1; D is possibly TRBD1 or TRBD2 (6 bases each). CDR3 size: 12 residues. With 4 bases removed from V and 10 bases from J, the gap between germline ends came to 11 bases. Germline CDR1 reads WSHSY; CDR2 reads SAAADI. CDR3 bases: TGCGCCAGCAGTGGAGGGGGGACGGAGCAGTTCTTC. Its protein product is CASSGGGTEQFF.

The rearrangement links TRBV18 to TRBJ2-5, with 7 bases matching TRBD1. Germline V gene lookup returns CDR1 KGHSH and CDR2 LQKENI. The V gene end was trimmed by 5 bases and the J gene end by 2 bases; junction bases not matched to a gene: 2. The CDR3 covers 13 residues. In nucleotides, the CDR3 is TGTGCCAGCTCATCGGGACAGCAAGAGACCCAGTACTTC. It encodes CASSSGQQETQYF. Supplemented by reference TRBV18 and TRBJ2-5, the full variable domain reads NAGVMQNPRHLVRRRGQEARLRCSPMKGHSHVYWYRQLPEEGLKFMVYLQKENIIDESGMPKERFSAEFPKEGPSILRIQQVVRGDSAAYFCASSSGQQETQYFGPGTRLLVL.

The CDR3 loop reads CASSIKARGRGEQFF. For the CDR3, the DNA is TGTGCCAGTAGTATAAAGGCTAGGGGGCGGGGTGAGCAGTTCTTC. The genes are TRBV19 and TRBJ2-1; TRBD1 is a possible D gene (7 bases). V was trimmed by 2 bases and J by 9 bases, leaving 17 bases between them. Germline V lookup: CDR1 LNHDA, CDR2 SQIVND (reference sequence). CDR3 size: 15 residues.

The chain carries TRBV9 and TRBJ2-1; TRBD2 matches 10 bases. The V segment lost 5 bases and the J segment 3 bases; nucleotides outside the gene matches: 8. CDR1 and CDR2 from the germline V gene are SGDLS and YYNGEE. The CDR3 loop spans 16 amino acids. This CDR3 is CASSTQLAGNYNEQFF. The CDR3 nucleotides are TGTGCCAGCAGTACTCAACTAGCGGGAAACTACAATGAGCAGTTCTTC.

The V and J genes are TRBV5-1 and TRBJ2-2; TRBD2 agrees at 7 bases. V lost 7 bases to trimming and J lost 6 bases; unmatched junction nucleotides: 15. This CDR3 has 16 amino acids. The germline CDR1 and CDR2 sequences are SGHRS and YFSETQ. CDR3 sequence: CASSSFDGGSAGELFF. DNA of the CDR3: TGCGCCAGCTCCTCCTTCGACGGCGGGAGCGCCGGGGAGCTGTTTTTT.

This clone was observed a few times. The chain carries TRBV6-1 and TRBJ1-4, with D perhaps TRBD1 (5 bases). The germline V gene encodes CDR1 MNHNS and CDR2 SASEGT. V lost 2 bases, J lost 7 bases, and 17 bases lay in between. This CDR3 region has 16 residues. The CDR3 sequence is CASSEISRGSTEKLFF. The CDR3 coding sequence is TGTGCCAGCAGTGAAATAAGTCGGGGCAGTACTGAAAAACTGTTTTTT.

The V call is TRBV15, the J call TRBJ2-3; 8 nucleotides match TRBD2. V dropped 3 bases and J dropped 2; count of bases not matched to a gene: 7. The CDR3 runs to 16 residues. The V gene's germline CDR1 is LNHNV and CDR2 YYDKDF (reference sequence). The CDR3 here is CATSRGVTSVTDTQYF. The DNA of the CDR3 is TGTGCCACCAGCAGGGGTGTGACTAGCGTCACAGATACGCAGTATTTT.

The CDR3 reads CASSIQVNTEAFF. Written as DNA, the CDR3 is TGCGCCAGCAGCATACAGGTTAACACTGAAGCTTTCTTT. The V and J genes are TRBV5-1 and TRBJ1-1; D is perhaps TRBD1 (5 bases). CDR3 size: 13 residues. V was cut by 4 bases and J by 2 bases, with 9 bases left in between. Per the germline V gene, CDR1 is SGHRS and CDR2 is YFSETQ.

The V gene is TRBV5-1, the J gene TRBJ2-7; 11 nucleotides match TRBD2. The CDR3 has 15 amino acids. Unmatched junction bases numbered 7, after V lost 8 bases and J lost 0 bases. Germline CDR1 is SGHRS and CDR2 is YFSETQ. The CDR3: CASNRLAGTSYEQYF. CDR3 DNA sequence: TGCGCCAGTAACAGACTAGCGGGAACCTCCTACGAGCAGTACTTC. Based on the CDR3 plus reference TRBV5-1 and TRBJ2-7, the full variable domain is KAGVTQTPRYLIKTRGQQVTLSCSPISGHRSVSWYQQTPGQGLQFLFEYFSETQRNKGNFPGRFSGRQFSNSRSEMNVSTLELGDSALYLCASNRLAGTSYEQYFGPGTRLTVT.

V and J are TRBV5-1 and TRBJ1-1; possible D gene TRBD1, 6 bases. The CDR3 covers 15 residues. Between the trimmed V and J ends, which lost 3 bases and 5 bases, there was a span of 17 bases. The germline V gene has CDR1 SGHRS and CDR2 YFSETQ. The CDR3, as DNA: TGCGCCAGCAGCTCCGTTTTGGGGGGCGCGACTGAAGCTTTCTTT. Translated, it gives CASSSVLGGATEAFF.

The chain uses TRBV6-4 and TRBJ2-3, with TRBD2 identical over 8 bases. CDR1 is MRHNA, CDR2 SNTAGT, per germline. With V trimmed by 5 bases and J by 3 bases, 7 bases remained unmatched. This CDR3 has 15 amino acids. In nucleotides, the CDR3 is TGTGCCAGCAGTCAAGGACTAGCCAGGACAGATACGCAGTATTTT. Translation gives CASSQGLARTDTQYF.